This TCR beta chain was observed in a study of shared clonotypes between healthy human individuals. General study results and limits: The generation probabilities recorded for non-shared clonotypes fell below those of clonotypes shared by all four donors.

Assay runs were performed at deep level. How the authors handled the data: ImmunoSEQ yielded junction-only sequences lacking quality scores, so filtering differed. The data were produced by immunoSEQ multiplex PCR, yet TCRdb's version contains in-frame clones alone and is incomplete. That table is the source of V, J and clone size, and D and trimming were worked out from the DNA. The sample carries a few million clones, roughly 93% recorded once. The CDR3 runs 13 residues. V was trimmed by 5 bases and J by 1 base, leaving 8 bases between them. Per the germline V gene, CDR1 is SGHTA and CDR2 is FQGNSA. A remark on this clone: Its antigen is currently unknown.

Sequencing used naive CD4+ T cells from PBMCs. Subset here: CD45RA+ positively selected. The chain combines TRBV7-2 with TRBJ1-1, with D unresolved. This receptor was obtained from a man younger than 35 in good health. Some clones in this sample may be carry-over from other donors' samples. The chain's CDR3 is CASSATRNTEAFF. CDR3 coding DNA: TGTGCCAGCAGCGCAACACGGAACACTGAAGCTTTCTTT.